This T cell receptor (beta chain) was sequenced during a study of blood T cell repertoires in COVID-19. From germline, CDR1 is MDHEN and CDR2 SYDVKM. This CDR3 spans 16 amino acids. The trim removed 3 bases at V and 6 bases at J, leaving 9 bases unmatched. The protocol was immunoSEQ multiplex PCR, while the TCRdb copy is restricted to in-frame clones and leaves out a portion. The data hold about 260,000 clones, with around 90% observed a single time. Sequenced: PBMCs or T cells enriched from blood (not recorded which). The V call is TRBV28, the J call TRBJ2-7; 12 nucleotides line up with TRBD1. The sequence was collected from a man aged 35 to 55 who had been exposed to COVID-19. The CDR3 is CASSLPPGTGGGEQYF. The CDR3 coding sequence is TGTGCCAGCAGTTTGCCGCCCGGGACAGGGGGCGGCGAGCAGTACTTC.